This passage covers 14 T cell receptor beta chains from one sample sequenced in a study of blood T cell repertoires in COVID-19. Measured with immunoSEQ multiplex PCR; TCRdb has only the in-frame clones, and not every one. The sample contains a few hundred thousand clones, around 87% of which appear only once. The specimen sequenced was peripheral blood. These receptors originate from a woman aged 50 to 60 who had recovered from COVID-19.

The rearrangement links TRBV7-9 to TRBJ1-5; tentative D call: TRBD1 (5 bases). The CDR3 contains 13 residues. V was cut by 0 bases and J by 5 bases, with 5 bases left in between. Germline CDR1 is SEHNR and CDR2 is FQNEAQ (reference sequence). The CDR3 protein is CASSLAGDQPQHF. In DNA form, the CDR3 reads TGTGCCAGCAGCTTAGCAGGGGATCAGCCCCAGCATTTT.

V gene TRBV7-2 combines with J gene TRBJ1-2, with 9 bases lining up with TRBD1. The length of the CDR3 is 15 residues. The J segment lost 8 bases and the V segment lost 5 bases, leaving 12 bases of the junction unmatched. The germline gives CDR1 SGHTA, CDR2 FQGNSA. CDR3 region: CASSPGTGTPLGYTF. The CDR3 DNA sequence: TGTGCCAGCAGCCCTGGGACAGGGACCCCTCTAGGCTACACCTTC.

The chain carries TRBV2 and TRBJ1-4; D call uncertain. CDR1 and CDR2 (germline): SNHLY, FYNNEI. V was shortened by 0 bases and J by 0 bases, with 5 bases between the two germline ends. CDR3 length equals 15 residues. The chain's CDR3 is CASSEASATNEKLFF. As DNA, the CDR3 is TGTGCCAGCAGTGAAGCGTCAGCAACTAATGAAAAACTGTTTTTT.

DNA for the CDR3: TGTGCCAGCAAAAGTAGGCAGGACAGCGAAGCTTTCTTT. It codes for CASKSRQDSEAFF. This chain connects TRBV2 to TRBJ1-1; D may be TRBD1 (6 bases). Trimming stripped 7 bases from V and 8 bases from J, with 17 bases between. This CDR3 spans 13 amino acids. CDR1 and CDR2 (germline): SNHLY, FYNNEI.

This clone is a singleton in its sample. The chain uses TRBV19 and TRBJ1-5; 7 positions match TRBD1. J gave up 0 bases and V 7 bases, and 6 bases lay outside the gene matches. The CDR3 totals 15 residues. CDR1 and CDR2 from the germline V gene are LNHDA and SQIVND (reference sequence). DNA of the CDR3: TGTGCCAGTAAAATCACAGGGGCTAGCAATCAGCCCCAGCATTTT. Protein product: CASKITGASNQPQHF. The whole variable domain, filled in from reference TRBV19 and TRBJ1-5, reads DGGITQSPKYLFRKEGQNVTLSCEQNLNHDAMYWYRQDPGQGLRLIYYSQIVNDFQKGDIAEGYSVSREKKESFPLTVTSAQKNPTAFYLCASKITGASNQPQHFGDGTRLSIL.

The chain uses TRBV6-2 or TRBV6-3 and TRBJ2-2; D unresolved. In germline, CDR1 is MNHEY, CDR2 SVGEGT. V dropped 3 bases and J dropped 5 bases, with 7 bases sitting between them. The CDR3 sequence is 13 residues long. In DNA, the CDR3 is TGTGCCAGCAGTTATGAGAGGACCGGGGAGCTGTTTTTT. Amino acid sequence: CASSYERTGELFF.

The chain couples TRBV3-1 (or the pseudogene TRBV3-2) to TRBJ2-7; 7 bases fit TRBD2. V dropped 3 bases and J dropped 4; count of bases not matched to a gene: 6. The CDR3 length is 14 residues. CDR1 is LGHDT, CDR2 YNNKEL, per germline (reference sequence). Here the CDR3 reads CASSHAGEGYEQYF. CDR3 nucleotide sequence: TGTGCCAGCAGCCACGCGGGAGAGGGTTACGAGCAGTACTTC.

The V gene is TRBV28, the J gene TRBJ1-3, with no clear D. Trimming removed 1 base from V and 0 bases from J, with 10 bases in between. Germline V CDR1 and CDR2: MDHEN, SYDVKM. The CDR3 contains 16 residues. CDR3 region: CASSLSVRFSGNTIYF. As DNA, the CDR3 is TGTGCCAGCAGTTTATCGGTGCGCTTCTCTGGAAACACCATATATTTT.

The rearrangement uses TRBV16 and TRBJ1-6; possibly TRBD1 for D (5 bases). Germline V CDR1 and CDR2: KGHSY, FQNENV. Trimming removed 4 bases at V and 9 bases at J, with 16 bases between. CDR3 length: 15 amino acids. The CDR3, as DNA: TGTGCCAGCAGCCCGGTCGGGGGGGTCGGTTCACCCCTCCACTTT. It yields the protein CASSPVGGVGSPLHF.

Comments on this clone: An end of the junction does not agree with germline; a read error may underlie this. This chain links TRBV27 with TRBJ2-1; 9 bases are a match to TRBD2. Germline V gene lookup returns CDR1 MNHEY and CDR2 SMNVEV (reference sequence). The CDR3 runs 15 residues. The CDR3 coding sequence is TGTGCCAGCAGCTTATTTGGGACTAGCATCGATGAGCAGTTCTTC. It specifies CASSLFGTSIDEQFF.

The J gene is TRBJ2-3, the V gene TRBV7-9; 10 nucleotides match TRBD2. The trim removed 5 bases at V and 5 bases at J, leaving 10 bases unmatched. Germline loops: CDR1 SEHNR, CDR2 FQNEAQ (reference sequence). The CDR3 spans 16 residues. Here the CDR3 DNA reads TGTGCCAGCAGCCCAATCCTAGCGGGAGTCGAAGATACGCAGTATTTT. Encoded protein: CASSPILAGVEDTQYF.

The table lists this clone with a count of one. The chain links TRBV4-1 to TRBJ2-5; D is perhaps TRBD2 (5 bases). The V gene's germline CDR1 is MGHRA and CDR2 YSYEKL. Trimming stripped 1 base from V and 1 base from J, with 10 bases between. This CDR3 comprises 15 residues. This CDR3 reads CASSQVGLAQETQYF. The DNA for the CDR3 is TGCGCCAGCAGCCAAGTCGGCCTAGCCCAAGAGACCCAGTACTTC.

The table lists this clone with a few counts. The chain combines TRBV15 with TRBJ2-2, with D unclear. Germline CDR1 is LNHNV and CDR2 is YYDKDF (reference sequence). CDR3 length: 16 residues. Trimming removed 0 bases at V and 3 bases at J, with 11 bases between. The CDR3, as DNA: TGTGCCACCAGCAGAGATATGGCCAGTCACACCGGGGAGCTGTTTTTT. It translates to CATSRDMASHTGELFF.

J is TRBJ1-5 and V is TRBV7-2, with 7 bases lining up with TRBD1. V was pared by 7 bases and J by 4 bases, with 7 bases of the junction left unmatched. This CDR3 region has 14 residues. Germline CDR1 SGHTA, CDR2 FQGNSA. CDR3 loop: CASNSRQGNQPQHF. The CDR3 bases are TGTGCCAGCAACTCCAGACAGGGTAATCAGCCCCAGCATTTT.